This T cell receptor beta chain was observed in a study of blood T cell repertoires in COVID-19. For the study at large: Donors in Cohort 3 who had recovered were those with two negative PCRs, healthcare professional clearance, or resolution of their symptoms. Specimens from acute and convalescent COVID-19 originated in the United States, Italy and Spain.

Cohorts were based on clinical histories the participants reported. Some clones are missing from TCRdb's copy, which holds only in-frame ones; the method was immunoSEQ multiplex PCR. This table has under 200,000 clones, 79% appearing once. The sequencing input was PBMCs or T cells enriched from blood (not recorded which). The receptor comes from a woman aged 65 to 85 in a cohort exposed to, infected with or recovered from COVID-19 (not recorded which).

The CDR3 DNA is TGTGCCAGCAGACTCACGGGACAGGGGATCTACGAGCAGTACTTC. This encodes CASRLTGQGIYEQYF. The chain combines TRBV14 with TRBJ2-7, with 10 nucleotides matching TRBD1. The trim removed 6 bases at V and 3 bases at J, leaving 8 bases unmatched. CDR3 length equals 15 residues. Germline V gene lookup returns CDR1 SGHDN and CDR2 FVKESK.